This T cell receptor (beta chain) appears in the sequencing data of a study of blood T cell repertoires in COVID-19. In its sample, this clone was seen a few times. Original data processing: Estimated nucleated cell counts came from reference gene primer amplification. Generated by immunoSEQ multiplex PCR, the TCRdb table keeps only in-frame clones and is missing some. D and trimming were read from the DNA, whereas the V and J calls and clone size are those reported in that table. The sample shows about 68,000 clones, approximately 88% of them seen only once. Sequenced input: peripheral blood. The sequence was collected from a man aged 50 or older with active COVID-19.

As DNA, the CDR3 is TGTGCCAGCCACAGTTTGACAGCCCAGTCCTACGAGCAGTACTTC. Translated, it gives CASHSLTAQSYEQYF. The gene calls are TRBV27 and TRBJ2-7; D is possibly TRBD1 (5 bases). Trimming took off 8 bases at V and 1 base at J, with 18 bases between the two ends. This CDR3 has 15 residues. Germline CDR1 reads MNHEY; CDR2 reads SMNVEV (reference sequence).